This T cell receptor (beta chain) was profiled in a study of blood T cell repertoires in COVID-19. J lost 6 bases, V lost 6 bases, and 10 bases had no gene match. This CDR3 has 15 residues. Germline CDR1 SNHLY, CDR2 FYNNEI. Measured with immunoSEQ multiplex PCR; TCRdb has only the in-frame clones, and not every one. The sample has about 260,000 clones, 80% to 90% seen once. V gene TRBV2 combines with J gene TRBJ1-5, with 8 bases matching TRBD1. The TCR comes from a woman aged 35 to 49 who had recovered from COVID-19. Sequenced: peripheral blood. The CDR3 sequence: CASSYGTGKGQPQHF. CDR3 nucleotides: TGTGCCAGCAGCTACGGGACAGGCAAGGGTCAGCCCCAGCATTTT.